This T cell receptor beta chain was recovered during a study of T-cell reconstitution after alpha-beta-depleted transplantation in children. During its preparation, the TCRbeta library received unique molecular identifiers. Each CDR3 protein gets one entry after TCRdb re-called the PCR reads with MiXCR. Counted here are over 150,000 distinct CDR3 sequences, 11% occurring once; the ten biggest clones make up roughly an eighth. Findings and limits, study-wide: The high TCRbeta diversity at day 60 in some patients came from surviving recipient T cells and thymic progenitors.

This clonotype was found many times. Its antigen is unidentified. This specimen consisted of PBMCs, obtained before TCRalphabeta/CD19-depleted stem cell transplant. This TCR was recovered from a boy between 2 and 10 years old with acute myeloid leukemia, due to receive a stem cell transplant.

DNA of the CDR3: TGCGCCAGCAGCCCGAGGGTTACAGCATACGAGCAGTACTTC. Encoded protein: CASSPRVTAYEQYF. This chain links TRBV5-1 with TRBJ2-7, with D possibly being TRBD2 (5 bases). The CDR3 has 14 amino acids. Germline V CDR1 and CDR2: SGHRS, YFSETQ. Trimming removed 4 bases at V and 4 bases at J, with 15 bases between. Based on the CDR3 plus reference TRBV5-1 and TRBJ2-7, the full variable domain is KAGVTQTPRYLIKTRGQQVTLSCSPISGHRSVSWYQQTPGQGLQFLFEYFSETQRNKGNFPGRFSGRQFSNSRSEMNVSTLELGDSALYLCASSPRVTAYEQYFGPGTRLTVT.